The clone carrying this TCR beta chain has ten or more counts. The antigen is undetermined. The data were taken from a study of CD8 T cells in ankylosing spondylitis. Study-level results: Matched synovial fluid from ankylosing spondylitis patients was reported to be enriched for disease-linked clones. Made up of eight highly homologous variants, a TCR beta motif appeared characteristic of ankylosing spondylitis blood.

One entry per CDR3 protein results from TCRdb running MiXCR on the 5' RACE reads. The sample yields approximately 520,000 distinct CDR3 sequences, approximately 5.3% seen once. The sequence came from a male donor with ankylosing spondylitis. Material for sequencing was blood, either unsorted or a sorted T cell fraction (not recorded which).

In DNA form, the CDR3 reads TGCGCCAGCAGCTTGGCCCCCAGCGGGACCTTCTACAATGAGCAGTTCTTC. Its translation is CASSLAPSGTFYNEQFF. The chain joins TRBV5-1 to TRBJ2-1; TRBD2 matches at 7 bases. V shed 0 bases, J shed 3 bases, and the junction held 9 bases outside the gene matches. Germline CDR1 and CDR2: SGHRS and YFSETQ. This CDR3 is built from 17 residues.